This entry concerns a single T cell receptor (beta chain). The target antigen is unknown. The sample comes from a study of shared clonotypes between healthy human individuals. DNA at 150 to 200 ng, 25,000 to 35,000 T cell genomes, went into sorted-subset replicate PCRs. Assay used: immunoSEQ multiplex PCR; TCRdb lists only in-frame clones, some missing. This repertoire shows about 2.4 million clones, 93% found once; its top ten account for around 0.37%. This CDR3 region has 11 residues. Trimming took 2 bases from V and 4 from J, leaving 3 bases between them. CDR1 SGHRS and CDR2 YFSETQ come from the germline V gene. Points from the study as a whole: Larger richness was generally estimated for naive than memory subsets. Clonotype sharing among donors, it was expected, would be affected by sequencing depth. A handful of donors had roughly 5% of their naive CD4 clonotypes in common.

The source is a man aged 18 to 35 in good health. Some clones in this sample may be carry-over from other donors' samples. The source material was naive CD4+ T cells from PBMCs. Subset in this sample: CD45RA+ positively selected. This chain connects TRBV5-1 to TRBJ2-5; unclear D gene. The CDR3 nucleotides are TGCGCCAGCAGCTTCATAGAGACCCAGTACTTC. Translated, it gives CASSFIETQYF. Full variable domain (remainder filled in from reference TRBV5-1 and TRBJ2-5): KAGVTQTPRYLIKTRGQQVTLSCSPISGHRSVSWYQQTPGQGLQFLFEYFSETQRNKGNFPGRFSGRQFSNSRSEMNVSTLELGDSALYLCASSFIETQYFGPGTRLLVL.